One sample yielded the 25 T cell receptor beta chains listed below, sequenced in a study of tumor-infiltrating lymphocytes in primary liver carcinoma. Total RNA (approximately 500 ng) served as template for TCR beta cDNA synthesis primed by a constant-region primer. Generation of the TCR beta libraries relied on three nested multiplex PCR rounds using slightly modified ARM-PCR. A C-beta reverse primer and TRBV1-TRBV30 forward primers served in each of the first two PCR rounds, at about 9 cycles apiece. TCRdb processed the multiplex PCR reads anew with MiXCR; each CDR3 protein has one entry. Among just over 300,000 distinct CDR3 sequences listed, around three fifths were seen once. The study extracted blood RNA from unsorted whole blood and also extracted germline DNA. Sequencing was carried out using peripheral blood. These receptors were collected from a woman in her twenties or thirties with primary liver carcinoma and hepatitis B virus infection.

On this clonotype itself: A junction end diverges from the germline sequence, so it may reflect a read error. This chain uses TRBV11-3 with TRBJ2-1; 8 bases line up with TRBD1. The CDR3 runs to 16 residues. The germline V gene has CDR1 SGHNT and CDR2 YENEEA. DNA for the CDR3: TGTACCAGCAGCTTTCCAAGGCAGGGGGCCTTCAATGAGCAGTTCTTC. This gives the protein CTSSFPRQGAFNEQFF.

V and J are TRBV28 and TRBJ1-3; no definite D call. V lost 2 bases, J lost 10 bases, and 15 bases lay in between. The CDR3 extends over 14 amino acids. Looked up from germline, CDR1 is MDHEN and CDR2 is SYDVKM. CDR3 coding DNA: TGTGCCAGCAGTTTAGGGGATAGGTGGACTACCATATATTTT. It is translated as CASSLGDRWTTIYF. The full variable domain, in which reference TRBV28 and TRBJ1-3 provide the parts outside the CDR3, is DVKVTQSSRYLVKRTGEKVFLECVQDMDHENMFWYRQDPGLGLRLIYFSYDVKMKEKGDIPEGYSVSREKKERFSLILESASTNQTSMYLCASSLGDRWTTIYFGEGSWLTVV.

As for this clonotype: The junction departs from germline at one end; a sequencing error may be responsible. The chain employs TRBV4-2 and TRBJ2-7; 13 nucleotides align to TRBD2. The CDR3 loop spans 17 amino acids. Germline CDR1 is LGHNA and CDR2 is YNFKEQ. The CDR3 DNA sequence: TGTGCCTGCAGCCAAGATACCTCGGGACTAGCGGGATATGAGCAGTACTTC. Protein: CACSQDTSGLAGYEQYF.

Only a few counts were recorded for this clonotype. A much larger clone lies one base from this, so it may be a read error. This sequence joins TRBV11-3 and TRBJ2-3; tentative D call: TRBD1 (5 bases). The CDR3 runs to 15 residues. Per the germline V gene, CDR1 is SGHNT and CDR2 is YENEEA. CDR3 sequence reads: CVSSPSRGMRDTQYF. The CDR3 DNA reads TGTGTCAGCAGCCCCTCTAGGGGAATGCGTGATACGCAGTATTTT.

This clonotype has just one count. This chain connects TRBV29-1 to TRBJ2-3; the match to TRBD2 covers 7 bases. Germline trimming cut 7 bases from V and 2 bases from J; bases unmatched to any gene: 3. In germline, CDR1 is SQVTM, CDR2 ANQGSEA. This CDR3 region has 12 residues. CDR3 loop: CSARDYTDTQYF. The CDR3 nucleotides read TGCAGCGCCCGGGACTACACAGATACGCAGTATTTT.

Details on this clonotype: One end of the junction is discordant with germline, which a read error may explain. The V gene is TRBV4-1, the J gene TRBJ2-6, with a tentative D call TRBD1 (6 bases). This CDR3 region has 21 residues. Germline V gene data show CDR1 as MGHRA and CDR2 as YSYEKL. The CDR3 protein is CASSQARWQGKNYSGANVLTF. Written as DNA, the CDR3 is TGCGCCAGCAGCCAAGCCCGGTGGCAGGGGAAAAACTACTCTGGGGCCAACGTCCTAACTTTC.

With respect to this clonotype: This may be a read error, as it is one base from a much larger clone. The V call is TRBV6-6, the J call TRBJ1-5; TRBD1 is a possible D gene (5 bases). Germline CDR1 reads MNHNY; CDR2 reads SVGAGI (reference sequence). This CDR3 has 15 amino acids. Trimming took off 5 bases at V and 4 bases at J, with 15 bases between the two ends. CDR3 in amino acids: CASSHGDSINQPQHF. CDR3 DNA sequence: TGTGCCAGCAGTCACGGCGACAGCATAAATCAGCCCCAGCATTTT.

Turning to this clonotype: A much larger clone differs by one base, so this may be a read error. This sequence joins TRBV12-3 or TRBV12-4 and TRBJ1-1; 8 positions match TRBD1. The CDR3 sequence is 14 residues long. The chain's CDR3 is CAGSYQGAVTEAFF. DNA of the CDR3: TGTGCCGGCAGTTATCAGGGGGCTGTCACTGAAGCTTTCTTT.

As regards this clonotype: One end of the junction fails to match germline, which may point to a read error. The chain carries TRBV6-5 and TRBJ1-6; no clear D gene. The V gene's germline CDR1 is MNHEY and CDR2 SVGAGI. The CDR3 contains 18 residues. CDR3 bases: TGTGCCAGCAGTTACTCGTCCTACAGTGCACCCTATAATTCACCCCCCCACTTT. As protein: CASSYSSYSAPYNSPPHF.

The gene calls are TRBV12-3 or TRBV12-4 and TRBJ2-1, with D maybe TRBD2 (6 bases). The CDR3 loop spans 17 amino acids. V dropped 5 bases and J dropped 5 bases, with 22 bases sitting between them. CDR3 amino acids: CASSGWDSATQNNEQFF. The DNA of the CDR3 is TGTGCCAGCAGTGGCTGGGACTCCGCAACGCAAAACAATGAGCAGTTCTTC.

This clonotype was detected many times. The genes are TRBV6-2 or TRBV6-3 and TRBJ2-5; possibly TRBD1 or TRBD2 for D (6 bases each). V was pared by 2 bases and J by 4 bases, with 17 bases between. The CDR3 contains 16 residues. Germline CDR1 MNHEY, CDR2 SVGEGT. This CDR3 reads CASSYVMEGERETQYF. DNA of the CDR3: TGTGCCAGCAGTTACGTCATGGAGGGGGAGAGAGAGACCCAGTACTTC.

This clonotype was seen at least ten times. The chain uses TRBV4-1 and TRBJ2-1; TRBD1 or TRBD2 may be the D gene (6 bases each). CDR1 and CDR2 (germline): MGHRA, YSYEKL. V was pared by 0 bases and J by 6 bases, with 15 bases between. The CDR3 is 16 amino acids. CDR3 protein: CASSQEGAGRLNEQFF. The CDR3, as DNA: TGCGCCAGCAGCCAAGAGGGGGCGGGAAGGCTCAATGAGCAGTTCTTC.

Many counts were recorded for this clonotype. CDR3 nucleotide sequence: TGTGCCAGCAGCCCGACTGGCGGGAGGACCTACAATGAGCAGTTCTTC. Its translation: CASSPTGGRTYNEQFF. The J gene is TRBJ2-1, the V gene TRBV11-1, with 8 nucleotides matching TRBD2. The CDR3 spans 16 residues. Germline assignment: CDR1 SGHAT and CDR2 FQDESV (reference sequence). V lost 5 bases to trimming and J lost 2 bases; unmatched junction nucleotides: 8.

Turning to this clonotype: A read error may be the cause here, since a much bigger clone is one base away. The chain has TRBV4-1 and TRBJ2-3; 10 bases are a match to TRBD2. The CDR3 covers 16 residues. Germline loops: CDR1 MGHRA, CDR2 YSYEKL. As DNA, the CDR3 is TGCGCCAGCAGCCAAGATAACGGACTAGCGGAAGATGCGCAGTATTTT. It specifies CASSQDNGLAEDAQYF.

This clonotype was recorded many times. The chain carries TRBV11-2 and TRBJ2-5; D gene unclear. The CDR3 runs 15 residues. The germline V and J ends were trimmed by 5 bases and 7 bases, with 20 bases remaining between them. CDR1 and CDR2 (germline): SGHAT, FQNNGV. The CDR3 bases are TGTGCCAGCAGCATCACGCAGGACCGTCTGCGGACCCAGTACTTC. As protein: CASSITQDRLRTQYF.

For this clonotype: Possible read error: a much larger clone is one base away. The rearrangement links TRBV5-4 to TRBJ2-5; a weak D match, TRBD2 (6 bases). Germline values: CDR1 SGHNT, CDR2 YYREEE (reference sequence). Trimming cost V 7 bases and J 2 bases, with 18 bases left between them. The length of the CDR3 is 15 residues. CDR3 DNA sequence: TGTGCCAGCGGGGACTCGCGGGGAAGTCAAGAGACCCAGTACTTC. Its translation: CASGDSRGSQETQYF.

Details on this clonotype: With a much larger clone just one base away, this may be a read error. The chain has TRBV7-9 and TRBJ2-7, with 10 bases lining up with TRBD2. There are 16 residues in the CDR3. Germline CDR1 reads SEHNR; CDR2 reads FQNEAQ (reference sequence). DNA for the CDR3: TGTGCCAGCAGCCACACACTAGAGCGGGAGGGTTTCGAGCATTACTTC. It codes for CASSHTLEREGFEHYF.

CDR3 amino acids: CSASVPMHEQYF. Here the CDR3 DNA reads TGCAGTGCTAGCGTCCCCATGCACGAGCAGTACTTC. The rearrangement links TRBV20-1 to TRBJ2-7; D gene unclear. CDR1 DFQATT and CDR2 SNEGSKA come from the germline V gene (reference sequence). This CDR3 region has 12 residues. V was cut by 3 bases and J by 5 bases, with 11 bases left in between.

The V gene is TRBV12-3 or TRBV12-4, the J gene TRBJ1-2, with TRBD1 matching 7 bases. V dropped 1 base and J dropped 4; count of bases not matched to a gene: 3. There are 14 residues in the CDR3. CDR3 nucleotide sequence: TGTGCCAGCAGTTTAGGATGGGACAGCTATGGCTACACCTTC. Amino acids: CASSLGWDSYGYTF.

This clonotype was seen only once. One junction end disagrees with the germline gene, perhaps due to a read error. This chain links TRBV29-1 with TRBJ2-5; tentatively, D is TRBD1 or TRBD2 (6 bases each). The CDR3 sequence is 13 residues long. Per germline, CDR1 SQVTM and CDR2 ANQGSEA. The CDR3 sequence: CSVRGGGGEIQYF. The CDR3 DNA reads TGCAGCGTCCGGGGCGGAGGGGGAGAGATCCAGTACTTC. The variable domain in full, completed from reference TRBV29-1 and TRBJ2-5, reads SAVISQKPSRDICQRGTSLTIQCQVDSQVTMMFWYRQQPGQSLTLIATANQGSEATYESGFVIDKFPISRPNLTFSTLTVSNMSPEDSSIYLCSVRGGGGEIQYFGPGTRLLVL.

This chain connects TRBV28 to TRBJ2-3; the D gene is possibly TRBD2 (6 bases). V gave up 8 bases and J gave up 5 bases, with 8 bases separating them. Looked up from germline, CDR1 is MDHEN and CDR2 is SYDVKM. This CDR3 contains 11 residues. The CDR3 loop is CASRRGDTQYF. The CDR3 DNA is TGTGCCAGCCGGCGGGGAGATACGCAGTATTTT.

A note on this clonotype: One end of the junction is discordant with germline, which a read error may explain. This chain joins TRBV11-1 and TRBJ2-5; 11 nucleotides align to TRBD1. Germline values: CDR1 SGHAT, CDR2 FQDESV (reference sequence). The CDR3 sequence is 15 residues long. CDR3 sequence reads: CASSADRGLQGTQYF. The CDR3 coding sequence is TGTGCCAGCAGCGCGGACAGGGGGCTCCAAGGGACCCAGTACTTT.

In regard to this clonotype: The germline gene is not matched at one end of the junction; a read error may be the cause. J is TRBJ2-3 and V is TRBV7-9; 7 bases are a match to TRBD2. Germline V lookup: CDR1 SEHNR, CDR2 FQNEAQ (reference sequence). The CDR3 sequence is 15 residues long. CDR3 sequence: CASSKLAGVGGTRYF. CDR3 sequence (DNA): TGTGCCAGCAGCAAACTGGCGGGAGTAGGTGGTACGCGGTATTTT.

This clonotype appeared a single time. The chain carries TRBV5-5 and TRBJ2-2; D uncertain. This CDR3 region has 15 residues. Trimming took 5 bases from V and 5 from J, leaving 16 bases between them. CDR1 and CDR2 from the germline V gene are SGHKS and YYEKEE (reference sequence). The CDR3 DNA is TGTGCCAGCAGTCCATTTTTAGGCAGAACCGGGGAGCTGTTTTTT. As protein: CASSPFLGRTGELFF.

The chain links TRBV6-2 or TRBV6-3 to TRBJ1-1; D is ambiguous. There are 13 residues in the CDR3. V was trimmed by 2 bases and J by 6 bases, leaving 10 bases between them. CDR1 is MNHEY, CDR2 SVGEGT, per germline. The CDR3 is CASSYTDSSEAFF. In nucleotides, the CDR3 is TGTGCCAGCAGTTACACAGACTCGTCTGAAGCTTTCTTT.